What follows is one TCR beta chain and its context. The antigen remains undetermined. Germline CDR1 reads ENHRY; CDR2 reads SYGVKD. The CDR3 contains 15 residues. V trimming: 7 bases; J trimming: 2 bases; junction bases outside the gene matches: 10. This sample was included in a study of beta chain features in type 1 diabetes. Whole-study context: Taken together, all samples contributed more than 90,000,000 examined sorted cells.

Over 95% purity was reached by all sorted populations. The study, taken as a whole, reports: Shortening of TCRB CDR3s, moderate but significant, appeared in all four CD4+ subsets of Type 1 diabetes patients.

All of the isolated RNA was reverse transcribed, so expressed TCRB transcripts were sequenced. The assay was immunoSEQ multiplex PCR, and TCRdb's table has in-frame clones only and misses some. In the table there are under 300,000 clones, 20% of which are singletons. The sequenced material came from naive CD4+ T cells from blood. The chain has TRBV10-3 and TRBJ1-1, with 7 bases aligning to TRBD1. The source is a middle-aged woman with type 1 diabetes. The CDR3 DNA follows: TGTGCCATCACCGCCTCCGGGACAGTCAACACTGAAGCTTTCTTT. Translation: CAITASGTVNTEAFF.